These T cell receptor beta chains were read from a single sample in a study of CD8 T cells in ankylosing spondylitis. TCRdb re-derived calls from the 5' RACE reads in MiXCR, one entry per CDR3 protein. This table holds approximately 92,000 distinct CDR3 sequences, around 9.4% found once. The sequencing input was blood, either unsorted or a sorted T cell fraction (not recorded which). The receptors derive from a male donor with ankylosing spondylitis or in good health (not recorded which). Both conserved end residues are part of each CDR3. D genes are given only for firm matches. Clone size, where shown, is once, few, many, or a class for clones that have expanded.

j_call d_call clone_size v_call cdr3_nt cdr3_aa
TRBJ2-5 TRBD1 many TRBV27 TGTGCCAGCAGTTCGACCGGACAGGGGTATCCAGGGACCCAGTACTTC CASSSTGQGYPGTQYF
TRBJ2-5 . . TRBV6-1 TGTGCCAGCAGCCCGAGCACGGGAAACCAAGAGACCCAGTACTTC CASSPSTGNQETQYF
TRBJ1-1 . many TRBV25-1 TGTGCCAGCAGTGCCCTGAACACTGAAGCTTTCTTT CASSALNTEAFF
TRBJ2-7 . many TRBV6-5 TGTGCCAGCAGTCACTGGTACAGGGGCGGCGGGGGCGAGCAGTACTTC CASSHWYRGGGGEQYF
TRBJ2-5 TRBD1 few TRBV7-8 TGTGCCAGCAGCCAACAAGGGACAGCTCAAGAGACCCAGTACTTC CASSQQGTAQETQYF
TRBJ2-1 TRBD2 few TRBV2 TGTGCCAGACAGGGGACTAGCGGGGGAAATGAGCAGTTCTTC CARQGTSGGNEQFF
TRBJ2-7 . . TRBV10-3 TGTGCCATCAGTGACACCAGCGACTCCTACGAGCAGTACTTC CAISDTSDSYEQYF
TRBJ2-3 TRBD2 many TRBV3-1 TGTGCCAGCAGCCAGACTCGGGACTACCACACAGATACGCAGTATTTT CASSQTRDYHTDTQYF
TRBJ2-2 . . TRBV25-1 TGTGCCAGCAGTACCGGGTCTAATTCGCCCGGGGAGCTGTTTTTT CASSTGSNSPGELFF
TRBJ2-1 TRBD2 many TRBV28 TGTGCCAGCAGTTCCCGGCTAGCGGGCTACAATGAGCAGTTCTTC CASSSRLAGYNEQFF
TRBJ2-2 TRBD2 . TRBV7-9 TGTGCCAGCAGCGCCGGACTAGCCCGAAACACCGGGGAGCTGTTTTTT CASSAGLARNTGELFF
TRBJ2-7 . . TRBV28 TGTGCCAGCAGTTTAGAGGTTCCCTACGAGCAGTACTTC CASSLEVPYEQYF
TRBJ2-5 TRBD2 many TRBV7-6 TGTGCCAGCAGCTTAGGTTGGCGGGGGGGCCGGGACGATGTACGGACCCAGTACTTC CASSLGWRGGRDDVRTQYF
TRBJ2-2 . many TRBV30 TGTGCCTGGAGTCTTGTGACAGGCCTTCGGTACTCCGGGGAGCTGTTTTTT CAWSLVTGLRYSGELFF
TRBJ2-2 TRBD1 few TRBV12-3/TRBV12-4 TGTGCCAGCTGTAGTTGGAGCAGGGGGCTTTTGGCGAACACCGGGGAGCTGTTTTTT CASCSWSRGLLANTGELFF
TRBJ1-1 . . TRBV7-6 TGTGCCAGCGTCCCCAGGGAATGGGTCTCTGAAGCTTTCTTT CASVPREWVSEAFF
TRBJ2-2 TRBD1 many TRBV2 TGTGCCAGCAGTGCAGGGGGCGCGAACACCGGGGAGCTGTTTTTT CASSAGGANTGELFF
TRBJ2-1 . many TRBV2 TGTGCCAGCCTTGTTGTGGGGGGTGGTTACAATGAGCAGTTCTTC CASLVVGGGYNEQFF
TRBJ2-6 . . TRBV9 TGTGCCAGCAGCGTAGTCGGTGGTACAGGTTCCTCTGGGGCCAACGTCCTGACTTTC CASSVVGGTGSSGANVLTF
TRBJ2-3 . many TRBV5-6 TGTGCCAGCAGCTTGGACAGCAGCACAGATACGCAGTATTTT CASSLDSSTDTQYF
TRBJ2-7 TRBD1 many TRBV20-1 TGCAGTGCTACACAGGGGCACGAGCAGTACTTC CSATQGHEQYF
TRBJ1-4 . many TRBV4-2 TGTGCCAGCCGTCCGGGGCATACTAATGAAAAACTGTTTTTT CASRPGHTNEKLFF
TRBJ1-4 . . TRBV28 TGTGCCAGCAGTTTCGAAGGGTTCAATGAAAAACTGTTTTTT CASSFEGFNEKLFF
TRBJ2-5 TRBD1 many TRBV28 TGTGCCAGCAGATACAGGGGGCAAGAGACCCAGTACTTC CASRYRGQETQYF
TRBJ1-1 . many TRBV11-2 TGTGCCACCAGCTTAGGAGAATGGGGCACTGAAGCTTTCTTT CATSLGEWGTEAFF
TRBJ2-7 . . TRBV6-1 TGTGCCAGCAGTGAAGCGCCGGGGAGCTCCTACGAGCAGTACTTC CASSEAPGSSYEQYF
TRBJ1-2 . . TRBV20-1 TGCAGTGCTAGCCGGCAGGGATTCTATGGCTACACCTTC CSASRQGFYGYTF
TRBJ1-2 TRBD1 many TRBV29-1 TGCAGCGTTGAAGGGCCACAGGGGAACTATGGCTACACCTTC CSVEGPQGNYGYTF
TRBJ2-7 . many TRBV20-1 TGCAGTGCTAGAGATTCCGGTTTAAGCTCCTACGAGCAGTACTTC CSARDSGLSSYEQYF
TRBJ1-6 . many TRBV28 TGTGCCAGCAGAGGAACCCTGGGTTCACCCCTCCACTTT CASRGTLGSPLHF
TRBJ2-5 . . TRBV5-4 TGTGCCAGCAGCTTGGTTTGGGTCAGGGAGACCCAGTACTTC CASSLVWVRETQYF
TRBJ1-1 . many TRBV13 TGTGCCAGCAGCTTAGGTACAGGAAGCTCCTCTGAAGCTTTCTTT CASSLGTGSSSEAFF
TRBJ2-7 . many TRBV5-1 TGCGCCAGCAGCTTCGGCGCGTCGAGCTCCTACGAGCAGTACTTC CASSFGASSSYEQYF